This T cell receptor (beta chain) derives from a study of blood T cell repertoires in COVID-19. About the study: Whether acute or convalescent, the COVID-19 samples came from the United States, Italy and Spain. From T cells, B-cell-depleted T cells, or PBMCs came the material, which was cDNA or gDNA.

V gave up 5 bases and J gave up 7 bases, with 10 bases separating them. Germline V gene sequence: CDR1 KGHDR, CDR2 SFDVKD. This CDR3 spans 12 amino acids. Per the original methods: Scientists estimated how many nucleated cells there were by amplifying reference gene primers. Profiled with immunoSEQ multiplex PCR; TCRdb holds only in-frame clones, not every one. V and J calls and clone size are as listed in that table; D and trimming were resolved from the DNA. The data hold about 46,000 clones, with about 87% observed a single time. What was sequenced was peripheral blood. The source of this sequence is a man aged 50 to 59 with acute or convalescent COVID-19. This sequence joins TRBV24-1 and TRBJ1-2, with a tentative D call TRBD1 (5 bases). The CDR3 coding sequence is TGTGCCACCAGTGGGGGCGCGAGTGGCTACACCTTC. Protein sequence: CATSGGASGYTF.